One and the same sample provided the 15 T cell receptor beta chains below, sequenced in a study of cytomegalovirus exposure and HLA in healthy donors. PCR was performed using 60 Vbeta and 13 Jbeta primers. Method: immunoSEQ multiplex PCR; TCRdb's copy keeps in-frame clones and lacks some. Found here are 200,000 to 300,000 clones, over 80% of them singletons; the top ten hold around 5.7%. The sample taken for sequencing was PBMCs. The source of these receptors is a woman in her forties in good health and CMV-seropositive.

The chain couples TRBV9 to TRBJ2-2; D possibly corresponds to TRBD1 (5 bases). CDR1 and CDR2 (germline): SGDLS, YYNGEE. Trimming left V 2 bases short and J 0 bases short, with 8 bases between. This CDR3 contains 15 residues. The DNA for the CDR3 is TGTGCCAGCAGCGTGGGGCTCGCGAACACCGGGGAGCTGTTTTTT. Protein sequence: CASSVGLANTGELFF.

The chain carries TRBV11-3 and TRBJ2-5; 7 nucleotides agree with TRBD1. CDR1 and CDR2 (germline): SGHNT, YENEEA. CDR3 size: 13 residues. V trimming: 5 bases; J trimming: 5 bases; junction bases outside the gene matches: 5. CDR3 sequence (DNA): TGTGCCAGCAGCCAACAGGGGAGCGAGACCCAGTACTTC. Its translation: CASSQQGSETQYF.

This clone appeared a few times. This chain connects TRBV6-6 to TRBJ1-2; 8 bases agree with TRBD1. V trimming: 4 bases; J trimming: 2 bases; junction bases outside the gene matches: 9. CDR3 length equals 16 residues. Germline-derived CDR1 and CDR2 are MNHNY and SVGAGI (reference sequence). This chain's CDR3 is CASSSPRTGTNYGYTF. The CDR3 DNA follows: TGTGCCAGCAGTTCTCCCCGGACAGGGACAAACTATGGCTACACCTTC.

This chain uses TRBV5-4 with TRBJ1-2, with TRBD1 matching over 9 bases. The CDR3 length is 16 residues. Germline-derived CDR1 and CDR2 are SGHNT and YYREEE (reference sequence). V lost 4 bases and J lost 8; bases outside the gene matches: 15. The CDR3 region has the DNA TGTGCCAGCAGCCCAACATGGGACAGGGAAAGCTACGGCTACACCTTC. This gives the protein CASSPTWDRESYGYTF.

The chain couples TRBV6-5 to TRBJ2-1; 13 bases fit TRBD2. J was trimmed by 4 bases and V by 5 bases; bases with no gene match: 2. The germline CDR1 and CDR2 sequences are MNHEY and SVGAGI. The CDR3 loop spans 15 amino acids. In nucleotides, the CDR3 is TGTGCCAGCAGTGGGACTAGCGGGACGTACAATGAGCAGTTCTTC. This sequence encodes CASSGTSGTYNEQFF.

V usage is TRBV7-9 and J usage is TRBJ1-5, with a weak D call TRBD1 (6 bases). The CDR3 extends over 13 amino acids. V was shortened by 10 bases and J by 3 bases, with 13 bases between the two germline ends. Germline CDR1 is SEHNR and CDR2 is FQNEAQ (reference sequence). DNA of the CDR3: TGTGCCACCGCCCGGACAGACAATCAGCCCCAGCATTTT. Translating gives CATARTDNQPQHF.

V is TRBV6-5 and J is TRBJ2-2, with a tentative D call TRBD1 (6 bases). Germline loops: CDR1 MNHEY, CDR2 SVGAGI. CDR3 length: 13 amino acids. Trimming shortened V by 11 bases and J by 7 bases, and 17 bases separated the two germline ends. CDR3 bases: TGTGCCTGCCACAGGGTTTTGGACGGGGAGCTGTTTTTT. Residues: CACHRVLDGELFF.

This rearrangement joins TRBV28 to TRBJ2-1; the match to TRBD2 covers 12 bases. J was trimmed by 15 bases and V by 9 bases; bases with no gene match: 6. From germline, CDR1 is MDHEN and CDR2 SYDVKM. This CDR3 has 11 amino acids. DNA for the CDR3: TGTGCCAGTACTAGCGGGAGGATTTTGTTCTTC. Translation gives CASTSGRILFF.

The gene calls are TRBV6-6 and TRBJ2-7; possibly TRBD2 for D (6 bases). The germline CDR1 and CDR2 sequences are MNHNY and SVGAGI (reference sequence). Trimming left V 7 bases short and J 5 bases short, with 15 bases between. This CDR3 has 13 amino acids. The CDR3 loop reads CASTREALDEQYF. As DNA, the CDR3 is TGTGCCAGCACGAGGGAGGCATTGGACGAGCAGTACTTC.

This clone has more than one count but fewer than ten. This chain connects TRBV19 to TRBJ1-5; D ambiguous. Germline V CDR1 and CDR2: LNHDA, SQIVND (reference sequence). The V end was cut by 7 bases, the J end by 0 bases, with 13 bases between. The CDR3 has 15 residues. For the CDR3, the DNA is TGTGCCAGTACCCGAGACGGAGATAGCAATCAGCCCCAGCATTTT. Its protein product is CASTRDGDSNQPQHF.

The rearrangement links TRBV7-2 to TRBJ1-3; unclear D gene. The V gene lost 5 bases and the J gene lost 6 bases, with 11 bases spanning the gap. Germline-derived CDR1 and CDR2 are SGHTA and FQGNSA. The CDR3 has 13 amino acids. CDR3 in amino acids: CASSPGRVNTIYF. The CDR3 DNA is TGTGCCAGCAGCCCGGGGAGGGTAAACACCATATATTTT.

The V gene is TRBV7-9, the J gene TRBJ1-1, with D hard to call. V dropped 5 bases and J dropped 2 bases, with 3 bases sitting between them. This CDR3 is 11 amino acids long. CDR1 is SEHNR and CDR2 is FQNEAQ in the germline V gene (reference sequence). Here the CDR3 DNA reads TGTGCCAGCAGCCTTAACACTGAAGCTTTCTTT. Protein sequence: CASSLNTEAFF.

V gene TRBV30 combines with J gene TRBJ1-1; 7 bases fit TRBD1. The V and J ends lost 5 bases and 1 base, in that order; junction bases with no gene match: 7. The CDR3 extends over 14 amino acids. The germline gives CDR1 GTSNPN, CDR2 SVGIG (reference sequence). CDR3 coding DNA: TGTGCCTGGGGGACGACAGGGTCGAACACTGAAGCTTTCTTT. Protein product: CAWGTTGSNTEAFF.

This sequence joins TRBV11-3 and TRBJ1-2, with 9 positions matching TRBD1. The germline V gene has CDR1 SGHNT and CDR2 YENEEA. The CDR3 is 15 residues long. The trim removed 5 bases at V and 3 bases at J, leaving 7 bases unmatched. For the CDR3, the DNA is TGTGCCAGCAGCGCCCACAGGGGGCGCGACTATGGCTACACCTTC. This sequence encodes CASSAHRGRDYGYTF. Using reference TRBV11-3 and TRBJ1-2 for the parts outside the CDR3, the full variable domain is EAGVVQSPRYKIIEKKQPVAFWCNPISGHNTLYWYLQNLGQGPELLIRYENEEAVDDSQLPKDRFSAERLKGVDSTLKIQPAELGDSAVYLCASSAHRGRDYGYTFGSGTRLTVV.

Worth noting for this clone: A read error may produce the germline difference seen at one junction end. The J gene is TRBJ2-5, the V gene TRBV7-9; 7 bases are a match to TRBD2. CDR3 size: 15 residues. Germline CDR1 and CDR2: SEHNR and FQNEAQ (reference sequence). For the CDR3, the DNA is TGTTCCAGCAGCCTGTCGGGAGGTCAACAAGAGACCCAGTACTTC. Its protein product is CSSSLSGGQQETQYF.